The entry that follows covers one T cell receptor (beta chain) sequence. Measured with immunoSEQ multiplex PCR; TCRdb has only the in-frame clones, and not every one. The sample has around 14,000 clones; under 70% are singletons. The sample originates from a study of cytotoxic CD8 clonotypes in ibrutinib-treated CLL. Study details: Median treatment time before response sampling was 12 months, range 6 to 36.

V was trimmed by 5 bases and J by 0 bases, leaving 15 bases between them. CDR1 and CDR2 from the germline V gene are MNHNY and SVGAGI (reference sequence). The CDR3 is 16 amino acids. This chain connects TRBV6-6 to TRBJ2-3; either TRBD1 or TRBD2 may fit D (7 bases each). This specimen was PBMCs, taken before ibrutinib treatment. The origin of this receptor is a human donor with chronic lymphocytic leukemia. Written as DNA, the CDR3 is TGTGCCAGCAGTAGCAGGGGGGGAATCAGCACAGATACGCAGTATTTT. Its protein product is CASSSRGGISTDTQYF.